The text below deals with one T cell receptor (beta chain). Data came from immunoSEQ multiplex PCR; TCRdb stores just in-frame clones and leaves some out. The sample includes fewer than 250,000 clones, approximately 84% of them seen just once. These data come from a study of blood T cell repertoires in COVID-19. On the study more broadly: From T cells, B-cell-depleted T cells, or PBMCs came the material, which was cDNA or gDNA.

In germline, CDR1 is LNHDA, CDR2 SQIVND (reference sequence). The CDR3 sequence is 15 residues long. Trimming at V came to 10 bases and at J to 3 bases, leaving 10 bases not matched to a gene. The rearrangement uses TRBV19 and TRBJ1-3, with 9 bases that match TRBD1. The sample consisted of peripheral blood. The receptor's source is a woman older than 75 with acute or convalescent COVID-19. CDR3 sequence: CATKLDRGFGNTIYF. As DNA, the CDR3 is TGTGCCACTAAACTGGACAGGGGATTTGGAAACACCATATATTTT.